The text below deals with one T cell receptor (beta chain). No antigen is known for it. Primers for the PCR totalled 60 Vbeta and 13 Jbeta. In the authors' workflow: Some 10 million of the about 80 million unique TCR beta chains counted in a later analysis were shared. Measured with immunoSEQ multiplex PCR; TCRdb has only the in-frame clones, and not every one. V and J calls and clone size are those listed in that table; D and trimming were worked out from the DNA. The sample has about 130,000 clones; around 77% are singletons. Germline CDR1 reads SGHDT; CDR2 reads YYEEEE. After removal of 7 bases from V and 10 bases from J, the junction contained 13 bases not matched to a gene. The CDR3 has 13 amino acids. This entry comes from a study of cytomegalovirus exposure and HLA in healthy donors. In the study overall: The Caucasian-associated ancestry cluster contained 75% to 85% of the 398 genotyped donors. Study-wide results and limits: Several V segments, TRBV6-2 and TRBV6-3 among them, could not be told apart and were dropped.

V gene TRBV5-6 combines with J gene TRBJ1-2; 7 bases align to TRBD1. The sample comprised PBMCs. This TCR was sampled from a woman between 40 and 55 years old in good health and CMV-seropositive. CDR3 protein: CASSIVTGIFYTF. CDR3 nucleotide sequence: TGTGCCAGCTCCATAGTGACAGGGATATTCTACACCTTC.